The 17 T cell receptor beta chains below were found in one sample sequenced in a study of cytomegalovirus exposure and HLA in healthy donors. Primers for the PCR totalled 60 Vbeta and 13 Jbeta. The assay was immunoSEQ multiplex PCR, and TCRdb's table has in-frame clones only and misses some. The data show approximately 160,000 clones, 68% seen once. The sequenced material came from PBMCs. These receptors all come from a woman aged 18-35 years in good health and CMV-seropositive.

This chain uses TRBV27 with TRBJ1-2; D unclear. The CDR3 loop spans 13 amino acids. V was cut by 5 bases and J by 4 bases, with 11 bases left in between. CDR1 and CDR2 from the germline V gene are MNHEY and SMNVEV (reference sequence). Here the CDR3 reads CASSVTAAYGYTF. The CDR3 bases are TGTGCCAGCAGTGTAACGGCGGCCTATGGCTACACCTTC.

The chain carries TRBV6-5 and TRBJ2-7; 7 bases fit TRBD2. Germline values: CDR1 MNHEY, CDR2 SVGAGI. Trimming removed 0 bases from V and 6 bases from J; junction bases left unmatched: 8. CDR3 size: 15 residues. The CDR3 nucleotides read TGTGCCAGCAGTTACTCCGTTGCGGGGGTGCTCGAGCAGTACTTC. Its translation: CASSYSVAGVLEQYF.

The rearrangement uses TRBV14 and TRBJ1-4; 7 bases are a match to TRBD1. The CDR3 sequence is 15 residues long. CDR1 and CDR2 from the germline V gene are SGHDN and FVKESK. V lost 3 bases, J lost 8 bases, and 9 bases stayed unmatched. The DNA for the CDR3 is TGTGCCAGCAGCCAGGGGACAGTAGTTTTCGAAAAACTGTTTTTT. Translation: CASSQGTVVFEKLFF.

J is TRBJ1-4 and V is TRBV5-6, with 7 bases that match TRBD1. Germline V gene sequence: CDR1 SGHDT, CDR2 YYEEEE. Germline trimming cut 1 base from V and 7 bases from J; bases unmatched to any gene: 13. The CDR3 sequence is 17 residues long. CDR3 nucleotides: TGTGCCAGCAGCTTGTATGGAGGAGGGGGCGCGCGTGAAAAACTGTTTTTT. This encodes CASSLYGGGGAREKLFF. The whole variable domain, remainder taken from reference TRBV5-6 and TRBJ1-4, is DAGVTQSPTHLIKTRGQQVTLRCSPKSGHDTVSWYQQALGQGPQFIFQYYEEEERQRGNFPDRFSGHQFPNYSSELNVNALLLGDSALYLCASSLYGGGGAREKLFFGSGTQLSVL.

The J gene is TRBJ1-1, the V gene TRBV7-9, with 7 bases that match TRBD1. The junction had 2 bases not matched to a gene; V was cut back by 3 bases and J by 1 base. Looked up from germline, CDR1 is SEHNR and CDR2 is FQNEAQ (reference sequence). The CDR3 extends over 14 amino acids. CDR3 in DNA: TGTGCCAGCAGCTTGGGACAGCAGAACACTGAAGCTTTCTTT. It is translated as CASSLGQQNTEAFF.

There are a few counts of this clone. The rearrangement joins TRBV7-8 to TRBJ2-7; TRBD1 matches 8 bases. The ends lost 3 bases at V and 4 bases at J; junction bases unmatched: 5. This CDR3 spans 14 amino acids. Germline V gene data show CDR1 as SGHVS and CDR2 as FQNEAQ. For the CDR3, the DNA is TGTGCCAGCAGCTTGGGGACAGGCACTTACGAGCAGTACTTC. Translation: CASSLGTGTYEQYF.

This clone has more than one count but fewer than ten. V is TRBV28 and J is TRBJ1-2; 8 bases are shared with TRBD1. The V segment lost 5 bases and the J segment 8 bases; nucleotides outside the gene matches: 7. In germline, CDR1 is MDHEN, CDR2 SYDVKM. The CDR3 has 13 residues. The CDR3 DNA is TGTGCCAGCAGTCCCCGGACAGGGCACGGCTACACCTTC. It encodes CASSPRTGHGYTF.

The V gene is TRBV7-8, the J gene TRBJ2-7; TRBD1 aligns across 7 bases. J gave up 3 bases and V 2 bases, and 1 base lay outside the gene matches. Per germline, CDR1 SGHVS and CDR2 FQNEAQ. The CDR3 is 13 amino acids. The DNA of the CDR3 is TGTGCCAGCAGCTTACGACAGGGCTACGAGCAGTACTTC. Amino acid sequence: CASSLRQGYEQYF.

The CDR3 spells CASRPPGVYGYTF. The CDR3 bases are TGTGCCAGCAGACCCCCAGGGGTCTATGGCTACACCTTC. The J gene is TRBJ1-2, the V gene TRBV27; D possibly corresponds to TRBD1 (6 bases). CDR1 is MNHEY and CDR2 is SMNVEV in the germline V gene (reference sequence). V lost 6 bases, J lost 4 bases, and 12 bases lay in between. The CDR3 spans 13 residues.

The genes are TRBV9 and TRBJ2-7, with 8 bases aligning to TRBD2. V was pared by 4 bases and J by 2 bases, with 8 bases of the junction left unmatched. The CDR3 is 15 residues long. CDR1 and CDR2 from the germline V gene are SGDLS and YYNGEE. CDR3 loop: CASSSEGGLAYEQYF. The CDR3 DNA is TGTGCCAGCAGCTCCGAGGGGGGACTAGCCTACGAGCAGTACTTC.

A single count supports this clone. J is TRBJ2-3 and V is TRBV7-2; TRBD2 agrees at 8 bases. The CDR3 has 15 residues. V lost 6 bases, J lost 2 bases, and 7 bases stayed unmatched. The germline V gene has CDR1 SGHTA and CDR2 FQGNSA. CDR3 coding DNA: TGTGCCAGCAGTCCGAGCGGGGGCCCCACAGATACGCAGTATTTT. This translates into CASSPSGGPTDTQYF.

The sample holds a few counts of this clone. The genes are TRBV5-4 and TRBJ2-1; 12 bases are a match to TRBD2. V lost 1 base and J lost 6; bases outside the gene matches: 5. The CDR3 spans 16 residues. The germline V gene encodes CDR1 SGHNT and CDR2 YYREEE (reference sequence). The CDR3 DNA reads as TGTGCCAGCAGCTTGAGACTAGCGGGAGTCTCCAATGAGCAGTTCTTC. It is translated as CASSLRLAGVSNEQFF.

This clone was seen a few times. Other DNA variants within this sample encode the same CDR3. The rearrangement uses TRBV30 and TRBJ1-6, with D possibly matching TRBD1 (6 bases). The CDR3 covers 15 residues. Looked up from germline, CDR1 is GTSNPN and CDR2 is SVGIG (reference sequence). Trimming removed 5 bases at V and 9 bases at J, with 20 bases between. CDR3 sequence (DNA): TGTGCCTGGGGTTCGCAGGGGCCCGGCAGTTCACCCCTCCACTTT. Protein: CAWGSQGPGSSPLHF.

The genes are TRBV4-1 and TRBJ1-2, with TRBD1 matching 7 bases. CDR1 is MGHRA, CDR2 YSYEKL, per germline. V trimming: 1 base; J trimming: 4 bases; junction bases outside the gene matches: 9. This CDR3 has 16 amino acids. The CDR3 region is CASSQGPLGTAYGYTF. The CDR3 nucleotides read TGCGCCAGCAGCCAAGGGCCCCTCGGGACAGCCTATGGCTACACCTTC.

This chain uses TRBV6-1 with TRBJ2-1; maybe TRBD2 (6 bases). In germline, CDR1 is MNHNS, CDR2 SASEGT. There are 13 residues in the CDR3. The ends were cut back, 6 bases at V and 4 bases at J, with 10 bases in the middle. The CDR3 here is CASREGAYNEQFF. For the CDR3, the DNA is TGTGCCAGCAGGGAGGGAGCTTACAATGAGCAGTTCTTC.

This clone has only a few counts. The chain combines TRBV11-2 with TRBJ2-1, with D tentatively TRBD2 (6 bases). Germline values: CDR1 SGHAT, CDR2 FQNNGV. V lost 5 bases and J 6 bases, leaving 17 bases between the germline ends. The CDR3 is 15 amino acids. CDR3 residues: CASSLGLLRSNEQFF. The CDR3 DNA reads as TGTGCCAGCAGCCTGGGACTCCTGAGAAGCAATGAGCAGTTCTTC.

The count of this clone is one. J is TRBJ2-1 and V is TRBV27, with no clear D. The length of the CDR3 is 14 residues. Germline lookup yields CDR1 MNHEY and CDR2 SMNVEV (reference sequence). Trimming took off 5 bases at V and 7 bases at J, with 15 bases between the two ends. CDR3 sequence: CASSPSFLGNEQFF. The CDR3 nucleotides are TGTGCCAGCAGTCCTTCCTTTCTCGGTAATGAGCAGTTCTTC.